The 24 T cell receptor beta chains reported below all come from one sample, sequenced in a study of T-cell reconstitution after alpha-beta-depleted transplantation in children. Library preparation (for TCRbeta) was performed with unique molecular identifiers. Each CDR3 protein gets one entry after TCRdb re-called the PCR reads with MiXCR. The data show about 98,000 distinct CDR3 sequences, around 22% seen once. The sample in question was PBMCs, obtained before TCRalphabeta/CD19-depleted stem cell transplant. Receptors were obtained from a boy aged 2-15 years with acute lymphoblastic leukemia, due to receive a stem cell transplant.

The V call is TRBV7-9, the J call TRBJ2-1, with 11 bases aligning to TRBD2. The CDR3 contains 13 residues. The junction had 6 bases not matched to a gene; V was cut back by 3 bases and J by 14 bases. The germline V gene encodes CDR1 SEHNR and CDR2 FQNEAQ (reference sequence). The CDR3 sequence: CASSLSGLAEKFF. The CDR3 nucleotides read TGTGCCAGCAGCTTGTCGGGACTAGCGGAGAAGTTCTTC. Combining the CDR3 with reference TRBV7-9 and TRBJ2-1 gives the whole variable domain DTGVSQNPRHKITKRGQNVTFRCDPISEHNRLYWYRQTLGQGPEFLTYFQNEAQLEKSRLLSDRFSAERPKGSFSTLEIQRTEQGDSAMYLCASSLSGLAEKFFGPGTRLTVL.

At least ten counts were recorded for this clonotype. This chain uses TRBV20-1 with TRBJ2-7, with a tentative D call TRBD2 (6 bases). The V and J ends lost 0 bases and 4 bases respectively, with 7 bases between them. Germline V gene data show CDR1 as DFQATT and CDR2 as SNEGSKA (reference sequence). CDR3 length: 12 amino acids. Here the CDR3 DNA reads TGCAGTGCTAGAGATCGGGAGTACGAGCAGTACTTC. Its translation: CSARDREYEQYF.

This clonotype has a handful of counts. The chain is built from TRBV5-5 and TRBJ2-7, with TRBD2 identical over 11 bases. The length of the CDR3 is 15 residues. Trimming at V came to 0 bases and at J to 2 bases, leaving 1 base not matched to a gene. Germline values: CDR1 SGHKS, CDR2 YYEKEE (reference sequence). The CDR3 coding sequence is TGTGCCAGCAGCTTGGGACTAGCGGGACCCTACGAGCAGTACTTC. It is translated as CASSLGLAGPYEQYF.

This clonotype was found a few times. The rearrangement uses TRBV29-1 and TRBJ2-5; 11 bases agree with TRBD2. V dropped 3 bases and J dropped 5; count of bases not matched to a gene: 2. Germline V gene lookup returns CDR1 SQVTM and CDR2 ANQGSEA. This CDR3 has 13 amino acids. CDR3 in DNA: TGCAGCGTTGAGGCTAGCGGGGGGGAGACCCAGTACTTC. Translation gives CSVEASGGETQYF.

The chain recombines TRBV9 with TRBJ1-2; no firm D call. The CDR3 has 13 residues. Trimming took off 3 bases at V and 7 bases at J, with 13 bases between the two ends. The germline V gene encodes CDR1 SGDLS and CDR2 YYNGEE. CDR3 loop: CASSGRAGGGYTF. The CDR3 coding sequence is TGTGCCAGCAGCGGACGGGCAGGAGGTGGCTACACCTTC.

This clonotype was found a few times. V is TRBV4-1 and J is TRBJ2-7, with D possibly called TRBD1 or TRBD2 (5 bases each). V lost 6 bases and J lost 5, with 20 bases in between. Per the germline V gene, CDR1 is MGHRA and CDR2 is YSYEKL. CDR3 length equals 15 residues. CDR3 nucleotides: TGCGCCAGCAGTTATGGGGCGGGTAGTTCCCACGAGCAGTACTTC. It is translated as CASSYGAGSSHEQYF.

This clonotype was picked up a small number of times. The chain couples TRBV7-9 to TRBJ2-4; D is unresolved. Looked up from germline, CDR1 is SEHNR and CDR2 is FQNEAQ (reference sequence). The length of the CDR3 is 15 residues. Deletions cut 1 base from V and 5 bases from J, with 12 bases between. The CDR3 region is CASSLVGGVQNIQYF. The CDR3 DNA reads as TGTGCCAGCAGCTTAGTTGGTGGAGTCCAAAACATTCAGTACTTC.

The chain carries TRBV5-1 and TRBJ2-5; D gene uncertain. The V gene lost 5 bases and the J gene lost 2 bases, with 7 bases spanning the gap. The CDR3 runs 12 residues. From germline, CDR1 is SGHRS and CDR2 YFSETQ. The CDR3 loop is CASRTTQETQYF. The CDR3 DNA follows: TGCGCCAGCAGAACCACACAAGAGACCCAGTACTTC. Variable domain in full (rest from reference TRBV5-1 and TRBJ2-5): KAGVTQTPRYLIKTRGQQVTLSCSPISGHRSVSWYQQTPGQGLQFLFEYFSETQRNKGNFPGRFSGRQFSNSRSEMNVSTLELGDSALYLCASRTTQETQYFGPGTRLLVL.

This clonotype was picked up a small number of times. This rearrangement joins TRBV12-3 or TRBV12-4 to TRBJ2-1; D remains unclear. This CDR3 has 13 amino acids. V was shortened by 6 bases and J by 10 bases, with 16 bases between the two germline ends. The CDR3 DNA is TGTGCCAGCAGCCTCACACCCGGGCACGAGCAGTTCTTC. It specifies CASSLTPGHEQFF.

The chain has TRBV2 and TRBJ1-4; a possible D gene is TRBD1 (6 bases). Germline values: CDR1 SNHLY, CDR2 FYNNEI. The CDR3 is made up of 14 amino acids. Between the trimmed V and J ends, which lost 3 bases and 7 bases, there was a span of 12 bases. In DNA, the CDR3 is TGTGCCAGCAGTGATCTGGGGGCGGGTGAAAAACTGTTTTTT. This translates into CASSDLGAGEKLFF. The entire variable domain, with the rest obtained from reference TRBV2 and TRBJ1-4, is as follows: EPEVTQTPSHQVTQMGQEVILRCVPISNHLYFYWYRQILGQKVEFLVSFYNNEISEKSEIFDDQFSVERPDGSNFTLKIRSTKLEDSAMYFCASSDLGAGEKLFFGSGTQLSVL.

The chain is built from TRBV7-2 and TRBJ2-3, with TRBD2 identical over 7 bases. The V gene end was trimmed by 6 bases and the J gene end by 4 bases; junction bases not matched to a gene: 13. From germline, CDR1 is SGHTA and CDR2 FQGNSA. The length of the CDR3 is 16 residues. The CDR3 is CASSSRAGVRADTQYF. Written as DNA, the CDR3 is TGTGCCAGCAGTTCTCGGGCGGGAGTACGGGCAGATACGCAGTATTTT.

This clonotype was found a few times. This chain links TRBV2 with TRBJ2-3; 9 bases map to TRBD1. V lost 3 bases, J lost 4 bases, and 14 bases stayed unmatched. Germline assignment: CDR1 SNHLY and CDR2 FYNNEI. The CDR3 totals 18 residues. The CDR3 sequence: CASSEGFSGTGYPDTQYF. CDR3 nucleotides: TGTGCCAGCAGTGAGGGTTTCAGCGGGACAGGGTACCCAGATACGCAGTATTTT.

This clonotype was detected a few times. The CDR3 here is CSARVSTSHLTDTQYF. In DNA form, the CDR3 reads TGCAGTGCTAGAGTGTCGACTAGCCACCTCACAGATACGCAGTATTTT. The chain links TRBV20-1 to TRBJ2-3; TRBD2 matches 7 bases. The germline gives CDR1 DFQATT, CDR2 SNEGSKA (reference sequence). The CDR3 covers 16 residues. V trimming: 1 base; J trimming: 2 bases; junction bases outside the gene matches: 9.

V is TRBV12-3 or TRBV12-4 and J is TRBJ2-7; possible D gene TRBD2, 7 bases. The CDR3 runs to 15 residues. Trimming cost V 3 bases and J 6 bases, with 18 bases left between them. The chain's CDR3 is CASSFLGGGPGEQYF. The DNA for the CDR3 is TGTGCCAGCAGTTTTTTAGGGGGGGGGCCCGGCGAGCAGTACTTC.

The chain employs TRBV5-8 and TRBJ2-2; D is unresolved. CDR1 and CDR2 (germline): SGHTS, YDEGEE. The CDR3 has 13 amino acids. V lost 5 bases and J 5 bases, leaving 10 bases between the germline ends. Here the CDR3 DNA reads TGTGCCAGCAGTACTTTGCAGACCGGGGAGCTGTTTTTT. Its translation is CASSTLQTGELFF.

This clonotype has more than one count but fewer than ten. V and J are TRBV4-3 and TRBJ2-3; TRBD2 might be the D (6 bases). The germline gives CDR1 LGHNA, CDR2 YSLEER. Between the trimmed V and J ends, which lost 5 bases and 10 bases, there was a span of 19 bases. The CDR3 consists of 14 residues. In nucleotides, the CDR3 is TGCGCCAGCAGCGCACAACCGGCAAGCGGGTCGCAGTATTTT. Amino acids: CASSAQPASGSQYF.

The gene calls are TRBV27 and TRBJ2-1; 7 nucleotides align to TRBD2. The germline V gene has CDR1 MNHEY and CDR2 SMNVEV (reference sequence). With V trimmed by 5 bases and J by 2 bases, 6 bases remained unmatched. CDR3 length: 15 amino acids. The CDR3 loop reads CASSPLAVAYNEQFF. The CDR3 nucleotides are TGTGCCAGCAGTCCGCTAGCGGTGGCCTACAATGAGCAGTTCTTC.

This clonotype was picked up a small number of times. V usage is TRBV3-1 and J usage is TRBJ1-1; perhaps TRBD1 as D (5 bases). The CDR3 is made up of 14 amino acids. V was cut by 2 bases and J by 2 bases, with 9 bases left in between. Germline loops: CDR1 LGHDT, CDR2 YNNKEL (reference sequence). CDR3 in amino acids: CASSQFTGNTEAFF. CDR3 nucleotide sequence: TGTGCCAGCAGCCAATTTACAGGAAACACTGAAGCTTTCTTT.

The rearrangement joins TRBV27 to TRBJ2-2; D may be TRBD2 (6 bases). The CDR3 contains 13 residues. Germline V gene sequence: CDR1 MNHEY, CDR2 SMNVEV (reference sequence). The V and J ends lost 6 bases and 8 bases respectively, with 13 bases between them. CDR3 in DNA: TGTGCCAGCAGGCGACCGGGAGTGGGGGAGCTGTTTTTT. It codes for CASRRPGVGELFF.

This clonotype was counted only a few times. This chain joins TRBV25-1 and TRBJ2-2, with D unclear. Germline CDR1 MGHDK, CDR2 SYGVNS. The CDR3 has 14 residues. Between the trimmed V and J ends, which lost 0 bases and 3 bases, there was a span of 5 bases. The CDR3 region has the DNA TGTGCCAGCAGTGAATATACAGACACCGGGGAGCTGTTTTTT. Its protein product is CASSEYTDTGELFF.

In its sample, this clonotype was seen many times. The genes are TRBV29-1 and TRBJ2-3; D is unclear. This CDR3 has 12 amino acids. The germline V and J ends were trimmed by 3 bases and 4 bases, with 8 bases remaining between them. Per the germline V gene, CDR1 is SQVTM and CDR2 is ANQGSEA. CDR3 residues: CSVDGFADTQYF. The CDR3 DNA sequence: TGCAGCGTTGACGGGTTCGCAGATACGCAGTATTTT.

This chain uses TRBV10-3 with TRBJ1-2; D is perhaps TRBD1 (5 bases). The CDR3 extends over 13 amino acids. Germline V CDR1 and CDR2: ENHRY, SYGVKD. Trimming shortened V by 10 bases and J by 4 bases, and 16 bases separated the two germline ends. The CDR3 here is CASHPGRIYGYTF. CDR3 nucleotides: TGTGCCAGTCACCCGGGACGGATCTATGGCTACACCTTC.

The table lists this clonotype with a few counts. This rearrangement joins TRBV5-5 to TRBJ2-1; D is unclear. Deletions cut 4 bases from V and 6 bases from J, with 17 bases between. CDR3 length: 15 residues. The V gene's germline CDR1 is SGHKS and CDR2 YYEKEE (reference sequence). The CDR3 sequence: CASSPLARVSNEQFF. The CDR3, as DNA: TGTGCCAGCAGCCCCTTGGCTCGCGTCTCCAATGAGCAGTTCTTC.

The chain links TRBV24-1 to TRBJ1-1; weak D call: TRBD1 (6 bases). Germline V lookup: CDR1 KGHDR, CDR2 SFDVKD. The CDR3 totals 13 residues. Trimming stripped 12 bases from V and 1 base from J, with 14 bases between. CDR3 protein: CASKGGANTEAFF. In DNA, the CDR3 is TGTGCCTCTAAGGGGGGTGCGAACACTGAAGCTTTCTTT.